Following are 28 T cell receptor beta chains from one sample sequenced in a study of blood T cell repertoires in COVID-19. TCRdb's table, derived via immunoSEQ multiplex PCR, lists solely in-frame clones and lacks some. The table has approximately 220,000 clones, 65% to 90% seen once; the top ten hold approximately 4.5%. Sequencing was performed on peripheral blood. These receptors all stem from a woman aged 70-85 years with acute or convalescent COVID-19.

This chain joins TRBV7-9 and TRBJ2-3; 7 positions match TRBD1. The CDR3 runs to 12 residues. Unmatched junction bases numbered 0, after V lost 1 base and J lost 8 bases. Germline-derived CDR1 and CDR2 are SEHNR and FQNEAQ (reference sequence). The CDR3 sequence: CASSLEGATQYF. The CDR3, as DNA: TGTGCCAGCAGCTTAGAGGGGGCTACGCAGTATTTT.

The chain combines TRBV6-6 with TRBJ1-5, with 9 bases identical to TRBD1. Germline lookup yields CDR1 MNHNY and CDR2 SVGAGI (reference sequence). V was pared by 5 bases and J by 1 base, with 9 bases of the junction left unmatched. The CDR3 covers 17 residues. The CDR3 DNA follows: TGTGCCAGCAGTCTCAGCCAACAGGGGGCGAGCAATCAGCCCCAGCATTTT. Protein: CASSLSQQGASNQPQHF.

This rearrangement joins TRBV28 to TRBJ1-2; a weak D match, TRBD1 (6 bases). CDR3 length: 14 residues. Per the germline V gene, CDR1 is MDHEN and CDR2 is SYDVKM. V lost 4 bases, J lost 3 bases, and 12 bases lay in between. CDR3 amino acids: CASSSRGGYYGYTF. The DNA for the CDR3 is TGTGCCAGCAGTTCCAGAGGGGGTTACTATGGCTACACCTTC.

The rearrangement uses TRBV6-2 or TRBV6-3 and TRBJ2-2; 9 bases fit TRBD1. CDR1 is MNHEY and CDR2 is SVGEGT in the germline V gene. CDR3 length equals 17 residues. V shed 3 bases and J 2 bases; nucleotides not matched to a gene: 7. In DNA, the CDR3 is TGTGCCAGCAGTTATTCGGCGACAGGGGGAAACACCGGGGAGCTGTTTTTT. Translation gives CASSYSATGGNTGELFF.

The chain recombines TRBV6-2 or TRBV6-3 with TRBJ1-1; D is unresolved. Between the trimmed V and J ends, which lost 2 bases and 5 bases, there was a span of 6 bases. This CDR3 contains 12 residues. Germline V CDR1 and CDR2: MNHEY, SVGEGT. The chain's CDR3 is CASSYVSTEAFF. The CDR3 coding sequence is TGTGCCAGCAGTTACGTCTCGACTGAAGCTTTCTTT.

The J gene is TRBJ1-5, the V gene TRBV19; D is possibly TRBD1 (6 bases). Germline V CDR1 and CDR2: LNHDA, SQIVND (reference sequence). Between the trimmed V and J ends, which lost 6 bases and 9 bases, there was a span of 21 bases. The CDR3 is 15 residues long. The CDR3 region has the DNA TGTGCCAGTAGCCTCGGGTGGGACACCAATTGGCCCCAGCATTTT. Its translation is CASSLGWDTNWPQHF.

The chain joins TRBV27 to TRBJ1-4; D is undetermined. Per germline, CDR1 MNHEY and CDR2 SMNVEV (reference sequence). The CDR3 covers 16 residues. The germline V and J ends were trimmed by 0 bases and 6 bases, with 14 bases remaining between them. The CDR3 here is CASSLSFGREDEKLFF. Here the CDR3 DNA reads TGTGCCAGCAGTTTATCGTTCGGGAGGGAGGATGAAAAACTGTTTTTT. The full variable domain, with the rest looked up from reference TRBV27 and TRBJ1-4, is EAQVTQNPRYLITVTGKKLTVTCSQNMNHEYMSWYRQDPGLGLRQIYYSMNVEVTDKGDVPEGYKVSRKEKRNFPLILESPSPNQTSLYFCASSLSFGREDEKLFFGSGTQLSVL.

This chain connects TRBV6-2 or TRBV6-3 to TRBJ2-1; 9 bases are a match to TRBD1. The CDR3 loop spans 16 amino acids. Germline trimming cut 0 bases from V and 6 bases from J; bases unmatched to any gene: 6. Germline V gene sequence: CDR1 MNHEY, CDR2 SVGEGT. The CDR3 is CASSYSDRGFSNEQFF. The CDR3 bases are TGTGCCAGCAGTTACTCGGACAGGGGCTTTAGCAATGAGCAGTTCTTC.

The chain joins TRBV4-3 to TRBJ1-2, with TRBD1 as a possible D gene (5 bases). Germline assignment: CDR1 LGHNA and CDR2 YSLEER. The CDR3 spans 14 residues. V dropped 1 base and J dropped 5 bases, with 11 bases sitting between them. The CDR3 sequence is CASSQVGTEYGYTF. CDR3 bases: TGCGCCAGCAGCCAAGTCGGGACTGAGTATGGCTACACCTTC.

The table lists this clone with a count of one. J is TRBJ1-6 and V is TRBV2; 7 nucleotides align to TRBD1. The junction had 5 bases not matched to a gene; V was cut back by 7 bases and J by 8 bases. Germline CDR1 and CDR2: SNHLY and FYNNEI. The CDR3 covers 13 residues. CDR3 residues: CASKRDSYSPLHF. CDR3 DNA sequence: TGTGCCAGCAAAAGGGACAGTTATTCACCCCTCCACTTT. Variable domain in full (rest from reference TRBV2 and TRBJ1-6): EPEVTQTPSHQVTQMGQEVILRCVPISNHLYFYWYRQILGQKVEFLVSFYNNEISEKSEIFDDQFSVERPDGSNFTLKIRSTKLEDSAMYFCASKRDSYSPLHFGNGTRLTVT.

This clone was detected only a few times. The CDR3 DNA is TGTGCCAGTAGTTCAAGACTAGCGGCCTTTTACAATGAGCAGTTCTTC. Residues: CASSSRLAAFYNEQFF. The J gene is TRBJ2-1, the V gene TRBV19; 9 nucleotides align to TRBD2. Germline V lookup: CDR1 LNHDA, CDR2 SQIVND (reference sequence). The CDR3 contains 16 residues. Trimming cost V 5 bases and J 4 bases; bases outside gene matches: 9.

The V and J genes are TRBV4-1 and TRBJ1-5; D unclear. The CDR3 length is 17 residues. V gave up 4 bases and J gave up 0 bases, with 16 bases separating them. Germline CDR1 is MGHRA and CDR2 is YSYEKL. CDR3 bases: TGCGCCAGCAGCCGCGGGCCACTCTCACCTAGCAATCAGCCCCAGCATTTT. As protein: CASSRGPLSPSNQPQHF.

The rearrangement uses TRBV11-2 and TRBJ2-1; D uncertain. Trimming cost V 0 bases and J 8 bases, with 5 bases left between them. CDR3 size: 12 residues. Germline V lookup: CDR1 SGHAT, CDR2 FQNNGV. The CDR3: CASSLDFHEQFF. The CDR3, as DNA: TGTGCCAGCAGCTTAGACTTCCATGAGCAGTTCTTC.

This chain links TRBV2 with TRBJ1-5; D might be TRBD1 (6 bases). This CDR3 comprises 15 residues. The V gene's germline CDR1 is SNHLY and CDR2 FYNNEI. Trimming took off 6 bases at V and 6 bases at J, with 18 bases between the two ends. The CDR3 nucleotides read TGTGCCAGCAGGAAAGCGGGGGCCCAAACTCAGCCCCAGCATTTT. Amino acids: CASRKAGAQTQPQHF.

This chain joins TRBV2 and TRBJ2-3; weak D call: TRBD2 (7 bases). The CDR3 has 15 residues. Germline V CDR1 and CDR2: SNHLY, FYNNEI. The germline V and J ends were trimmed by 2 bases and 4 bases, with 13 bases remaining between them. The CDR3 coding sequence is TGTGCCAGCAGTGAAATGGGGGGGGGCTCAGATACGCAGTATTTT. This translates into CASSEMGGGSDTQYF. Filled out from reference TRBV2 and TRBJ2-3, the complete variable domain reads EPEVTQTPSHQVTQMGQEVILRCVPISNHLYFYWYRQILGQKVEFLVSFYNNEISEKSEIFDDQFSVERPDGSNFTLKIRSTKLEDSAMYFCASSEMGGGSDTQYFGPGTRLTVL.

This clone was seen once. V gene TRBV5-4 combines with J gene TRBJ1-2; weak D call: TRBD1 (6 bases). Germline V gene lookup returns CDR1 SGHNT and CDR2 YYREEE (reference sequence). V gave up 0 bases and J gave up 4 bases, with 19 bases separating them. The CDR3 is made up of 17 amino acids. CDR3 sequence: CASSLAPGTPLGYGYTF. The CDR3 DNA is TGTGCCAGCAGCTTGGCGCCCGGGACACCCCTGGGCTATGGCTACACCTTC.

This clone appeared a few times. The chain uses TRBV27 and TRBJ1-6; D call uncertain. Germline values: CDR1 MNHEY, CDR2 SMNVEV (reference sequence). V was pared by 4 bases and J by 4 bases, with 11 bases between. The CDR3 is 15 amino acids. CDR3 nucleotides: TGTGCCAGCAGTTCCTCCGGGATTTATAATTCACCCCTCCACTTT. Its translation is CASSSSGIYNSPLHF.

The J gene is TRBJ1-1, the V gene TRBV6-2 or TRBV6-3, with D unclear. Germline V gene lookup returns CDR1 MNHEY and CDR2 SVGEGT. The CDR3 spans 18 residues. Deletions cut 4 bases from V and 0 bases from J, with 21 bases between. Here the CDR3 DNA reads TGTGCCAGCAGTTCCTTCGGGATTTTCGAATCCTTGAACACTGAAGCTTTCTTT. Encoded protein: CASSSFGIFESLNTEAFF.

This sequence joins TRBV18 and TRBJ1-6, with D perhaps TRBD1 (5 bases). Trimming removed 5 bases from V and 7 bases from J, with 15 bases in between. This CDR3 comprises 15 residues. Per germline, CDR1 KGHSH and CDR2 LQKENI. DNA for the CDR3: TGTGCCAGCTCATCAGACAGCGCCCTGAATTCACCCCTCCACTTT. The encoded protein is CASSSDSALNSPLHF.

The chain joins TRBV9 to TRBJ2-3, with a possible D match to TRBD2 (5 bases). The CDR3 loop spans 14 amino acids. Trimming cost V 4 bases and J 2 bases, with 11 bases left between them. CDR1 is SGDLS and CDR2 is YYNGEE in the germline V gene. CDR3 coding DNA: TGTGCCAGCAGCCCGAGCGGATACACAGATACGCAGTATTTT. This encodes CASSPSGYTDTQYF.

V gene TRBV14 combines with J gene TRBJ2-7; a weak D match, TRBD1 (5 bases). This CDR3 contains 14 residues. Germline values: CDR1 SGHDN, CDR2 FVKESK. The V and J ends lost 1 base and 4 bases respectively, with 11 bases between them. The DNA for the CDR3 is TGTGCCAGCAGCCAAGTAGGGGTAGAGTACGAGCAGTACTTC. Its translation: CASSQVGVEYEQYF. Looking up the rest from reference TRBV14 and TRBJ2-7 gives the full variable domain: EAGVTQFPSHSVIEKGQTVTLRCDPISGHDNLYWYRRVMGKEIKFLLHFVKESKQDESGMPNNRFLAERTGGTYSTLKVQPAELEDSGVYFCASSQVGVEYEQYFGPGTRLTVT.

The chain uses TRBV19 and TRBJ2-7, with TRBD1 matching over 7 bases. Germline CDR1 and CDR2: LNHDA and SQIVND (reference sequence). V lost 5 bases and J lost 1; bases outside the gene matches: 11. The length of the CDR3 is 16 residues. CDR3 nucleotide sequence: TGTGCCAGTAGTCCCCTGGACAGGTCCGGGTCCTACGAGCAGTACTTC. The encoded protein is CASSPLDRSGSYEQYF.

This chain joins TRBV5-4 and TRBJ1-5, with 10 bases identical to TRBD1. The ends lost 0 bases at V and 7 bases at J; junction bases unmatched: 4. The CDR3 length is 15 residues. Looked up from germline, CDR1 is SGHNT and CDR2 is YYREEE (reference sequence). Written as DNA, the CDR3 is TGTGCCAGCAGCTTGGGGGGGACAGGGGACCAGCCCCAGCATTTT. Translating gives CASSLGGTGDQPQHF.

This chain's CDR3 is CASSQGGRGQETQYF. The CDR3 DNA sequence: TGCGCCAGCAGCCAAGGGGGTAGGGGGCAAGAGACCCAGTACTTC. This chain connects TRBV4-3 to TRBJ2-5; tentatively, D is TRBD1 (6 bases). The CDR3 spans 15 residues. Germline V gene data show CDR1 as LGHNA and CDR2 as YSLEER. Between the trimmed V and J ends, which lost 1 base and 2 bases, there was a span of 11 bases.

The chain carries TRBV28 and TRBJ1-1; maybe TRBD1 (5 bases). The V and J ends lost 7 bases and 6 bases respectively, with 21 bases between them. CDR1 MDHEN and CDR2 SYDVKM come from the germline V gene. The CDR3 is 15 amino acids. CDR3 in DNA: TGTGCCAGCAAGACAAACCAGGGTGGCTACGCTGAAGCTTTCTTT. It specifies CASKTNQGGYAEAFF.

This chain joins TRBV4-3 and TRBJ2-7, with a weak D call TRBD2 (5 bases). Deletions cut 0 bases from V and 1 base from J, with 13 bases between. The CDR3 spans 16 residues. The germline gives CDR1 LGHNA, CDR2 YSLEER. The CDR3 region has the DNA TGCGCCAGCAGCCAAGATCTGAGCGGCGCTTCCTACGAGCAGTACTTC. Translating gives CASSQDLSGASYEQYF.

This clone was counted once. This sequence joins TRBV19 and TRBJ1-1; possibly TRBD1 for D (6 bases). The CDR3 has 16 amino acids. CDR1 LNHDA and CDR2 SQIVND come from the germline V gene (reference sequence). V lost 4 bases to trimming and J lost 0 bases, with 15 bases between them. This CDR3 is CASSTKTGTLNTEAFF. As DNA, the CDR3 is TGTGCCAGTAGTACCAAAACCGGGACATTGAACACTGAAGCTTTCTTT.

The chain is built from TRBV5-5 and TRBJ2-3, with 14 bases lining up with TRBD2. CDR1 is SGHKS, CDR2 YYEKEE, per germline (reference sequence). The CDR3 consists of 18 residues. The trim removed 4 bases at V and 3 bases at J, leaving 10 bases unmatched. The CDR3 region is CASSAGLAGAQRTDTQYF. The CDR3 region has the DNA TGTGCCAGCAGCGCGGGACTAGCGGGGGCCCAACGTACAGATACGCAGTATTTT.